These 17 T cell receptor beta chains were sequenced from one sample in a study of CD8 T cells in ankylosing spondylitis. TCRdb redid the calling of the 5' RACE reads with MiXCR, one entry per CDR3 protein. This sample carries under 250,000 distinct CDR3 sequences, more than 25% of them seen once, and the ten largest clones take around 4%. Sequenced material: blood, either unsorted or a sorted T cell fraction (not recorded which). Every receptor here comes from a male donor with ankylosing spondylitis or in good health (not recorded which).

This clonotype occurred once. DNA of the CDR3: TGCGCCAGCACCACGACGGGATCCTACGAGCAGTACTTC. Translated, it gives CASTTTGSYEQYF. The rearrangement joins TRBV5-1 to TRBJ2-7; D is possibly TRBD2 (5 bases). Germline V gene lookup returns CDR1 SGHRS and CDR2 YFSETQ. V shed 6 bases and J shed 1 base, with 11 bases lying between them. The CDR3 is 13 residues long.

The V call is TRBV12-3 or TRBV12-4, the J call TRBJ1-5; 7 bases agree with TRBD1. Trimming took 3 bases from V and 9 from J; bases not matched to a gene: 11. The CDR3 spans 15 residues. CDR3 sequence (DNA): TGTGCCAGCAGTTTCCGAACAGGGGCCGCCTGGCCCCAGCATTTT. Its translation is CASSFRTGAAWPQHF.

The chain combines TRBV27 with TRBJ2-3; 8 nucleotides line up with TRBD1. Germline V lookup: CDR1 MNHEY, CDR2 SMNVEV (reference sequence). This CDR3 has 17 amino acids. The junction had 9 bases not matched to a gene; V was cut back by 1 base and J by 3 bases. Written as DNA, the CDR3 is TGTGCCAGCAGTTTATGGGCAGGGGGCCTGGGGACAGATACGCAGTATTTT. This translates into CASSLWAGGLGTDTQYF.

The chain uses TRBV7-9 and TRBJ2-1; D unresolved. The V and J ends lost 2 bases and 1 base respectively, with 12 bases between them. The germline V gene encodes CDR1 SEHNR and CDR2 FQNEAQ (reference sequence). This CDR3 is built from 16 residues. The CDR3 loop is CASSLYRVVSYNEQFF. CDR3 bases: TGTGCCAGCAGCTTATATCGAGTTGTGTCCTACAATGAGCAGTTCTTC.

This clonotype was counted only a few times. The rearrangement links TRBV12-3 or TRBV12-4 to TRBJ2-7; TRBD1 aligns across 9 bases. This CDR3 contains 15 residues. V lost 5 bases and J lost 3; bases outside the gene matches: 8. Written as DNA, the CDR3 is TGTGCCAGCAGTCCCGGACAGGGGCCCCTCTACGAGCAGTACTTC. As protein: CASSPGQGPLYEQYF.

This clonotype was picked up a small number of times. As DNA, the CDR3 is TGTGCCAGCACCTCGACTAGCGGGGGGCGCCAAGAGACCCAGTACTTC. Translation: CASTSTSGGRQETQYF. The chain couples TRBV12-3 or TRBV12-4 to TRBJ2-5; 13 nucleotides match TRBD2. The CDR3 is made up of 16 amino acids. V trimming: 7 bases; J trimming: 1 base; junction bases outside the gene matches: 6.

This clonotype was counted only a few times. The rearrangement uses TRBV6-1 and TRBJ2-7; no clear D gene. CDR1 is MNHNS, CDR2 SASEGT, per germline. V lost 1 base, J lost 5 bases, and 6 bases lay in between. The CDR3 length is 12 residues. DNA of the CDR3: TGTGCCAGCAGTGAAGTCAGAGACGAGCAGTACTTC. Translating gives CASSEVRDEQYF.

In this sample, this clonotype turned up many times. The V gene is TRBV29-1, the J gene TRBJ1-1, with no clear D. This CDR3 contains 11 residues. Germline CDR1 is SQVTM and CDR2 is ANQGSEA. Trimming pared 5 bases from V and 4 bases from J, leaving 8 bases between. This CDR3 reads CSVHRGTEAFF. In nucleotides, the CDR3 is TGCAGCGTTCATCGCGGCACTGAAGCTTTCTTT.

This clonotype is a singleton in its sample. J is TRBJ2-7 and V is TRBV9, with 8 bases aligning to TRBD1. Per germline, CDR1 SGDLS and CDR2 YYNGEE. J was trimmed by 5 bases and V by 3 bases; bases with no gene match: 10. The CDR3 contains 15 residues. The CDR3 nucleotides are TGTGCCAGCAGCGCCTGGACAGGGAATTCAGACGAGCAGTACTTC. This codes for CASSAWTGNSDEQYF. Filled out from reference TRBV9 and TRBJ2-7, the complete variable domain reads DSGVTQTPKHLITATGQRVTLRCSPRSGDLSVYWYQQSLDQGLQFLIQYYNGEERAKGNILERFSAQQFPDLHSELNLSSLELGDSALYFCASSAWTGNSDEQYFGPGTRLTVT.

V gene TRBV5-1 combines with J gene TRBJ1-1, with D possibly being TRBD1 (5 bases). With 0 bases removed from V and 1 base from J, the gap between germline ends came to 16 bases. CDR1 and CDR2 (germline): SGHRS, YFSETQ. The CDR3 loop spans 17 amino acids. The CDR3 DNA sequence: TGCGCCAGCAGCTTGGCCGGGGCAGGGTGGGAGAACACTGAAGCTTTCTTT. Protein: CASSLAGAGWENTEAFF.

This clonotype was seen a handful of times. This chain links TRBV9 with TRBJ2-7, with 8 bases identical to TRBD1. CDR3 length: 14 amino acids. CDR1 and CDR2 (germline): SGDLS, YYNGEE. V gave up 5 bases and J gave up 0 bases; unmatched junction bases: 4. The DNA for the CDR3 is TGTGCCAGCAGTCGGACAGGGAGCTCCTACGAGCAGTACTTC. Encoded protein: CASSRTGSSYEQYF.

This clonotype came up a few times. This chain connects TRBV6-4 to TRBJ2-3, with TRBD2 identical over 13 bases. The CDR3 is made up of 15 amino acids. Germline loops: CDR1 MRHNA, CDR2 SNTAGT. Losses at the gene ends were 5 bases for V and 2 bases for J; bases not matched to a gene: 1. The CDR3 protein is CASSTSGGATDTQYF. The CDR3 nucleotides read TGTGCCAGCAGTACTAGCGGGGGGGCCACAGATACGCAGTATTTT.

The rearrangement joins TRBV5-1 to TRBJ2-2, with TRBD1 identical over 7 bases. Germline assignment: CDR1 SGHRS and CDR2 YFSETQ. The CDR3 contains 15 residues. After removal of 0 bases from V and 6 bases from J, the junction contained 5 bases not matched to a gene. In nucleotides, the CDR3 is TGCGCCAGCAGCTTGGAGAGACAGGGCGCCGGGGAGCTGTTTTTT. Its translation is CASSLERQGAGELFF.

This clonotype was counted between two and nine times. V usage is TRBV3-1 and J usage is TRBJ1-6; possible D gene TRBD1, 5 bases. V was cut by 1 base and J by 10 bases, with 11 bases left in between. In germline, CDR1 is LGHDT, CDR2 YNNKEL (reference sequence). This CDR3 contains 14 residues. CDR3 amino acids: CASSQGQGGSPLHF. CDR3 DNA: TGTGCCAGCAGCCAAGGGCAGGGTGGCTCACCCCTCCACTTT.

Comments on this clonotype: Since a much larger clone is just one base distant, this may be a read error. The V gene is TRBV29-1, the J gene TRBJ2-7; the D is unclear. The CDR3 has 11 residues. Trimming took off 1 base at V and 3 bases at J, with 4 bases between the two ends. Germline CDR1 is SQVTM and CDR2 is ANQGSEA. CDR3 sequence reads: CSVEVDYEQYF. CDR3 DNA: TGCAGCGTTGAAGTCGACTACGAGCAGTACTTC.

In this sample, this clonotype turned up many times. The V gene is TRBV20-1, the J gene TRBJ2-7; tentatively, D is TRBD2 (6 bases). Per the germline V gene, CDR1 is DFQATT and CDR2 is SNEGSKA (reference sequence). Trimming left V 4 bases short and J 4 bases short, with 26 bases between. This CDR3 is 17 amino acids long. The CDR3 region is CSATGTEGLWARYEQYF. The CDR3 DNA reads TGCAGTGCTACGGGGACTGAAGGTTTATGGGCACGATACGAGCAGTACTTC.

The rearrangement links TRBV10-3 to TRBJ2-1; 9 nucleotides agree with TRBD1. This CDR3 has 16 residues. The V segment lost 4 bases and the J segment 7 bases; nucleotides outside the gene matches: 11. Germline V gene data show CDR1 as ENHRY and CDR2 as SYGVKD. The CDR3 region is CAISAGETGGNNEQFF. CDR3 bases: TGTGCCATCAGTGCCGGGGAGACAGGGGGTAATAATGAGCAGTTCTTC.